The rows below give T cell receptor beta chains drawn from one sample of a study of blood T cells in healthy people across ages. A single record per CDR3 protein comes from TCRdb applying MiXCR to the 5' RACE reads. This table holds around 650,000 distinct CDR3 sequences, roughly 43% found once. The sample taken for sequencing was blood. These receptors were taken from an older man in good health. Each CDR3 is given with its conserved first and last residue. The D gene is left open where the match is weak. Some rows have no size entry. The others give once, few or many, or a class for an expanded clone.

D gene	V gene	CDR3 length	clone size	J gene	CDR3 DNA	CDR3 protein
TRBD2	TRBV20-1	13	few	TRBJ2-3	TGCAGTGCCAGCGGGAGTTGGACAGATACGCAGTATTTT	CSASGSWTDTQYF
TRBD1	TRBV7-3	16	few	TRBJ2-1	TGTGCCAGCAGCCCGCGGGACAGGGGGGGGATTAATGAGCAGTTCTTC	CASSPRDRGGINEQFF
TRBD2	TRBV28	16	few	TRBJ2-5	TGTGCCAGCAGTTTAGGGGCTAGACTAGCGGGAAGTGAGCAGTACTTC	CASSLGARLAGSEQYF
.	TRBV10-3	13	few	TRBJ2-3	TGTGCCACCGGACAGCTTAGCACAGATACGCAGTATTTT	CATGQLSTDTQYF
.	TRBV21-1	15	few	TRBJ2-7	TGTGCCAGCAGCACTCACGCGGGGGAGGAGTACGAGCAGTACTTC	CASSTHAGEEYEQYF
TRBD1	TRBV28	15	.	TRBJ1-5	TGTGCCAGCAGTCCTTCGGGACAGGGCAATCAGCCCCAGCATTTT	CASSPSGQGNQPQHF
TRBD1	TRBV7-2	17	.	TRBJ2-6	TGTGCCAGCAGCTTAAGCGGACAGGGGTCTGGGGCCAACGTCCTGACTTTC	CASSLSGQGSGANVLTF
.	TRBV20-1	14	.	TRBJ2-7	TGCAGTGCCCAAGGGACTGCTTACGGCTACGAGCAGTACTTC	CSAQGTAYGYEQYF
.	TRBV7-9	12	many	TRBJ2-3	TGTGCCAGCAGCTCCGCCCCAGATACGCAGTATTTT	CASSSAPDTQYF
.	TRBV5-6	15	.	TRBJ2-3	TGTGCCAGCAGCTTGGGACTGGGGAACACAGATACGCAGTATTTT	CASSLGLGNTDTQYF
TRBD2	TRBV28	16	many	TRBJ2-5	TGTGCCAGCAGTTTAGGGGGTGCGGGAGTTCTTGAGACCCAGTACTTC	CASSLGGAGVLETQYF
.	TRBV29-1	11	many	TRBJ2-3	TGCAGCGCCCGGATGGGGGATACGCAGTATTTT	CSARMGDTQYF
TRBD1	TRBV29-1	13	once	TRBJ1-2	TGCAGCGTTGAGCTCACAGGGGGCGCCGGCTACACCTTC	CSVELTGGAGYTF